The next 12 T cell receptor beta chains were all read from a single sample in a study of beta chain features in type 1 diabetes. Study-wide results and limits: All four CD4+ subsets from Type 1 diabetes patients carried moderately but significantly shorter TCRB CDR3s.

Which antigens these TCRs recognize remains unknown. Isolated RNA was reverse transcribed in full, so expressed TCRB transcripts were sequenced. Here immunoSEQ multiplex PCR was the method, and the copy in TCRdb shows in-frame clones only, minus some. The sample has over 200,000 clones; approximately 10% are singletons. Specimen: naive CD4+ T cells from blood. These receptors were obtained from a man aged 25-45 years with type 1 diabetes.

The V call is TRBV10-3, the J call TRBJ2-3, with D perhaps matching TRBD1 (5 bases). CDR3 size: 14 residues. Trimming shortened V by 0 bases and J by 1 base, and 5 bases separated the two germline ends. Germline CDR1 and CDR2: ENHRY and SYGVKD. CDR3 sequence reads: CAISESGGTDTQYF. The CDR3 region has the DNA TGTGCCATCAGTGAGTCAGGGGGCACAGATACGCAGTATTTT.

This clone was observed a few times. The rearrangement links TRBV5-1 to TRBJ2-5; D may be TRBD2 (5 bases). The CDR3 has 11 residues. Looked up from germline, CDR1 is SGHRS and CDR2 is YFSETQ. Trimming shortened V by 5 bases and J by 3 bases, and 5 bases separated the two germline ends. Here the CDR3 reads CASRREETQYF. In nucleotides, the CDR3 is TGCGCCAGCAGGAGGGAAGAGACCCAGTACTTC.

The gene calls are TRBV29-1 and TRBJ2-1; possible D gene TRBD1, 6 bases. The V gene's germline CDR1 is SQVTM and CDR2 ANQGSEA. This CDR3 is 13 amino acids long. Deletions cut 3 bases from V and 4 bases from J, with 10 bases between. Here the CDR3 reads CSVDRQVYNEQFF. CDR3 DNA: TGCAGCGTTGATCGACAGGTTTACAATGAGCAGTTCTTC.

This clone was observed a handful of times. This chain uses TRBV29-1 with TRBJ2-7; 10 nucleotides match TRBD1. Germline CDR1 SQVTM, CDR2 ANQGSEA. Trimming cost V 7 bases and J 5 bases; bases outside gene matches: 8. This CDR3 spans 13 amino acids. For the CDR3, the DNA is TGCAGCGCCACGGGACAGGGGACCGACGAGCAGTACTTC. This encodes CSATGQGTDEQYF.

The rearrangement joins TRBV4-2 to TRBJ1-1; no definite D call. The germline CDR1 and CDR2 sequences are LGHNA and YNFKEQ. The CDR3 contains 15 residues. V was clipped by 4 bases and J by 11 bases, with 23 bases between them. The CDR3 is CASSPPAAPRFAAFF. In DNA form, the CDR3 reads TGTGCCAGCAGCCCCCCTGCGGCCCCCCGGTTCGCTGCTTTCTTT.

The J gene is TRBJ1-2, the V gene TRBV27, with D unresolved. This CDR3 comprises 13 residues. Germline loops: CDR1 MNHEY, CDR2 SMNVEV (reference sequence). V shed 9 bases and J shed 4 bases, with 15 bases lying between them. CDR3 sequence (DNA): TGTGCCAGTTCTCTTTCGGGTACCTATGGCTACACCTTC. As protein: CASSLSGTYGYTF.

This clone was observed a handful of times. The V and J genes are TRBV9 and TRBJ2-1; perhaps TRBD2 as D (5 bases). V was trimmed by 4 bases and J by 2 bases, leaving 13 bases between them. The CDR3 is 15 residues long. Germline CDR1 reads SGDLS; CDR2 reads YYNGEE. CDR3 loop: CASSTEFGTYNEQFF. The CDR3, as DNA: TGTGCCAGCAGCACCGAATTCGGGACCTACAATGAGCAGTTCTTC.

J is TRBJ1-4 and V is TRBV4-3; D uncertain. Trimming pared 4 bases from V and 0 bases from J, leaving 9 bases between. This CDR3 is 15 amino acids long. Germline CDR1 is LGHNA and CDR2 is YSLEER. The chain's CDR3 is CASSPPGATNEKLFF. The CDR3 region has the DNA TGCGCCAGCAGCCCCCCCGGAGCAACTAATGAAAAACTGTTTTTT.

The chain combines TRBV5-1 with TRBJ2-3; possible D gene TRBD2, 6 bases. Germline V CDR1 and CDR2: SGHRS, YFSETQ. V was pared by 4 bases and J by 11 bases, with 26 bases between. This CDR3 is 16 amino acids long. The DNA of the CDR3 is TGCGCCAGCAGCCCCGTTCCGTGGGAGGCACAGATAAGGCAGTATTTT. It specifies CASSPVPWEAQIRQYF.

This clone was recorded a few times. V usage is TRBV13 and J usage is TRBJ2-7; tentatively, D is TRBD2 (6 bases). CDR1 is PRHDT, CDR2 FYEKMQ, per germline (reference sequence). The CDR3 is 15 residues long. Trimming left V 5 bases short and J 1 base short, with 15 bases between. CDR3 DNA sequence: TGTGCCAGCAGCCCCTCGAGAGGAGGGTCCTACGAGCAGTACTTC. It encodes CASSPSRGGSYEQYF. Complete variable domain (other parts from reference TRBV13 and TRBJ2-7): AAGVIQSPRHLIKEKRETATLKCYPIPRHDTVYWYQQGPGQDPQFLISFYEKMQSDKGSIPDRFSAQQFSDYHSELNMSSLELGDSALYFCASSPSRGGSYEQYFGPGTRLTVT.

The chain couples TRBV4-3 to TRBJ2-1, with D possibly matching TRBD2 (6 bases). The V and J ends lost 0 bases and 8 bases respectively, with 17 bases between them. The CDR3 loop spans 16 amino acids. Germline assignment: CDR1 LGHNA and CDR2 YSLEER. CDR3 sequence reads: CASSQEVGGGGDEQFF. DNA of the CDR3: TGCGCCAGCAGCCAAGAGGTCGGGGGAGGCGGCGATGAGCAGTTCTTC.

In this sample, this clone turned up a few times. The V gene is TRBV30, the J gene TRBJ1-6; D may be TRBD1 (5 bases). The CDR3 covers 15 residues. Deletions cut 0 bases from V and 7 bases from J, with 13 bases between. Germline CDR1 and CDR2: GTSNPN and SVGIG (reference sequence). The CDR3 spells CAWSVPQGRNSPLHF. The CDR3 DNA reads as TGTGCCTGGAGTGTACCGCAGGGTCGGAATTCACCCCTCCACTTT.